Presented here are 16 T cell receptor beta chains from one specimen sequenced in a study of neurological immune-mediated disorders (dated by TCRdb to between 2017 and 2020). The library came from 5' RACE. The run used an Illumina HiSeq 2500. TCRdb ran its own pipeline on the public reads, namely fastp trimming at Q25 and MiXCR clone calling, and kept in-frame beta chains. Rows with a matching CDR3 protein are joined into one entry that keeps the most common DNA and genes. The sample table shows around 49,000 distinct CDR3 sequences, and approximately 9.1% are seen once. The ten largest clones represent 1.6% of the sample. Sample time point, as interpreted from the label and publication: longitudinal time-point 1 (baseline). The sample comprised PBMCs. These receptors were taken from a middle-aged woman in good health.

Ten or more counts support this clonotype. This chain joins TRBV7-3 and TRBJ1-1, with 10 bases matching TRBD1. Germline trimming cut 5 bases from V and 0 bases from J; bases unmatched to any gene: 3. The germline V gene encodes CDR1 SGHTA and CDR2 FQGTGA. The CDR3 covers 15 residues. Here the CDR3 reads CASSPGQGMNTEAFF. For the CDR3, the DNA is TGTGCCAGCAGCCCGGGACAGGGGATGAACACTGAAGCTTTCTTT.

This clonotype was recorded at least ten times. This rearrangement joins TRBV5-1 to TRBJ1-2; a weak D match, TRBD1 (5 bases). V was cut by 7 bases and J by 4 bases, with 8 bases left in between. This CDR3 region has 11 residues. Germline V CDR1 and CDR2: SGHRS, YFSETQ. CDR3 residues: CASGASYGYTF. The CDR3 region has the DNA TGCGCCAGCGGGGCATCCTATGGCTACACCTTC. Drawing the rest from reference TRBV5-1 and TRBJ1-2, the complete variable domain is KAGVTQTPRYLIKTRGQQVTLSCSPISGHRSVSWYQQTPGQGLQFLFEYFSETQRNKGNFPGRFSGRQFSNSRSEMNVSTLELGDSALYLCASGASYGYTFGSGTRLTVV.

This clonotype was seen at least ten times. The rearrangement uses TRBV5-5 and TRBJ1-2; 7 bases are a match to TRBD1. The ends lost 0 bases at V and 3 bases at J; junction bases unmatched: 2. The CDR3 totals 14 residues. Looked up from germline, CDR1 is SGHKS and CDR2 is YYEKEE (reference sequence). CDR3 sequence (DNA): TGTGCCAGCAGCTTGGTTGGGACAGACTATGGCTACACCTTC. Its translation: CASSLVGTDYGYTF.

The V and J genes are TRBV5-5 and TRBJ1-2; D is perhaps TRBD1 (5 bases). The V end lost 2 bases, the J end lost 2 bases, and 13 bases lay between the germline ends. CDR1 is SGHKS and CDR2 is YYEKEE in the germline V gene (reference sequence). The CDR3 runs to 15 residues. The CDR3 nucleotides are TGTGCCAGCAGCTTAGAGGGGCTTCAGAACTATGGCTACACCTTC. Residues: CASSLEGLQNYGYTF.

In regard to this clonotype: One end of the junction does not line up with germline, which may come from a read error. The chain couples TRBV5-1 to TRBJ2-1, with 7 bases fitting TRBD2. This CDR3 region has 16 residues. In germline, CDR1 is SGHRS, CDR2 YFSETQ. The CDR3 region is CASSGGVAGARNKQFF. DNA of the CDR3: TGCGCCAGCAGCGGCGGGGTCGCGGGAGCCCGCAATAAGCAGTTCTTC.

The sample holds many counts of this clonotype. The rearrangement links TRBV14 to TRBJ1-4; 9 bases line up with TRBD1. V shed 3 bases, J shed 10 bases, and the junction held 9 bases outside the gene matches. Looked up from germline, CDR1 is SGHDN and CDR2 is FVKESK. The CDR3 sequence is 15 residues long. As DNA, the CDR3 is TGTGCCAGCAGCCATCTGGGACAGGGAAGTGGAAAACTGTTTTTT. Protein product: CASSHLGQGSGKLFF. Full variable domain (missing parts from reference TRBV14 and TRBJ1-4): EAGVTQFPSHSVIEKGQTVTLRCDPISGHDNLYWYRRVMGKEIKFLLHFVKESKQDESGMPNNRFLAERTGGTYSTLKVQPAELEDSGVYFCASSHLGQGSGKLFFGSGTQLSVL.

By frequency in the sample, this clonotype is medium-sized. CDR3 sequence reads: CASMGAFETGELFF. The DNA of the CDR3 is TGTGCCAGCATGGGGGCTTTTGAAACCGGGGAGCTGTTTTTT. This sequence joins TRBV5-6 and TRBJ2-2; tentatively, D is TRBD1 (6 bases). Germline V gives CDR1 SGHDT, CDR2 YYEEEE. The CDR3 runs 14 residues. Trimming shortened V by 6 bases and J by 5 bases, and 14 bases separated the two germline ends.

Many counts were recorded for this clonotype. The chain links TRBV4-1 to TRBJ2-3; no firm D call. The V gene's germline CDR1 is MGHRA and CDR2 YSYEKL. V was trimmed by 8 bases and J by 2 bases, leaving 17 bases between them. CDR3 size: 15 residues. CDR3 loop: CASPTPRYPTDTQYF. CDR3 nucleotide sequence: TGCGCCAGCCCAACACCCCGTTACCCCACAGATACGCAGTATTTT.

This clonotype was detected many times. The chain uses TRBV5-1 and TRBJ2-1; 9 nucleotides agree with TRBD1. This CDR3 spans 12 amino acids. CDR1 and CDR2 (germline): SGHRS, YFSETQ. The junction had 7 bases not matched to a gene; V was cut back by 4 bases and J by 14 bases. Written as DNA, the CDR3 is TGCGCCAGCAGCGCCCACAGGGGGCCAGAGTTCTTC. Its translation: CASSAHRGPEFF.

This clonotype was counted ten times or more. The genes are TRBV14 and TRBJ2-1, with 9 bases lining up with TRBD2. J lost 7 bases, V lost 2 bases, and 6 bases had no gene match. The CDR3 length is 15 residues. Germline-derived CDR1 and CDR2 are SGHDN and FVKESK. The CDR3 nucleotides read TGTGCCAGCAGCCAACCTAGCGGGGTCTGGAATGAGCAGTTCTTC. This encodes CASSQPSGVWNEQFF. The whole variable domain, remainder taken from reference TRBV14 and TRBJ2-1, is EAGVTQFPSHSVIEKGQTVTLRCDPISGHDNLYWYRRVMGKEIKFLLHFVKESKQDESGMPNNRFLAERTGGTYSTLKVQPAELEDSGVYFCASSQPSGVWNEQFFGPGTRLTVL.

This clonotype was seen many times. The chain recombines TRBV12-3 or TRBV12-4 with TRBJ2-7; TRBD2 matches 11 bases. The CDR3 extends over 17 amino acids. The J segment lost 0 bases and the V segment lost 6 bases, leaving 10 bases of the junction unmatched. The DNA of the CDR3 is TGTGCCAGCAGCCTAGAGAGGACTAGCGGGTTCTCCTACGAGCAGTACTTC. Translating gives CASSLERTSGFSYEQYF.

This clonotype was detected ten times or more. J is TRBJ2-2 and V is TRBV5-1; 7 bases line up with TRBD1. V shed 3 bases and J 5 bases; nucleotides not matched to a gene: 1. The CDR3 loop spans 13 amino acids. Germline CDR1 reads SGHRS; CDR2 reads YFSETQ. The CDR3 DNA follows: TGCGCCAGCAGCTCGGGACAGACCGGGGAGCTGTTTTTT. It yields the protein CASSSGQTGELFF.

This clonotype showed up many times. The chain joins TRBV4-2 to TRBJ2-1; TRBD1 matches 7 bases. The trim removed 4 bases at V and 8 bases at J, leaving 11 bases unmatched. CDR1 LGHNA and CDR2 YNFKEQ come from the germline V gene. This CDR3 region has 15 residues. In nucleotides, the CDR3 is TGTGCCAGCAGCCCCCCGGGACAGACGACGGATGAGCAGTTCTTC. Translation gives CASSPPGQTTDEQFF.

This clonotype was counted ten times or more. The V call is TRBV6-2 or TRBV6-3, the J call TRBJ2-3; TRBD2 agrees at 14 bases. Germline-derived CDR1 and CDR2 are MNHEY and SVGEGT. Trimming at V came to 7 bases and at J to 6 bases, leaving 15 bases not matched to a gene. The CDR3 is made up of 18 amino acids. CDR3 sequence: CASNANPGLAGVGDTQYF. The CDR3, as DNA: TGTGCCAGCAATGCAAATCCGGGACTAGCGGGAGTAGGCGATACGCAGTATTTT.

This clonotype was recorded a few times. V gene TRBV7-8 combines with J gene TRBJ1-3; 8 bases match TRBD1. The CDR3 contains 15 residues. The V and J ends lost 4 bases and 3 bases, in that order; junction bases with no gene match: 5. Germline V gene sequence: CDR1 SGHVS, CDR2 FQNEAQ. CDR3 sequence reads: CASSSQGAIGNTIYF. In DNA form, the CDR3 reads TGTGCCAGCAGCTCCCAGGGGGCAATTGGAAACACCATATATTTT.

This clonotype came up many times. The chain links TRBV5-5 to TRBJ1-5, with TRBD1 as a possible D gene (5 bases). The germline V gene encodes CDR1 SGHKS and CDR2 YYEKEE (reference sequence). V was shortened by 0 bases and J by 3 bases, with 13 bases between the two germline ends. CDR3 length: 16 residues. CDR3: CASSLVAGSYNQPQHF. CDR3 nucleotide sequence: TGTGCCAGCAGCTTGGTCGCAGGGAGTTACAATCAGCCCCAGCATTTT.